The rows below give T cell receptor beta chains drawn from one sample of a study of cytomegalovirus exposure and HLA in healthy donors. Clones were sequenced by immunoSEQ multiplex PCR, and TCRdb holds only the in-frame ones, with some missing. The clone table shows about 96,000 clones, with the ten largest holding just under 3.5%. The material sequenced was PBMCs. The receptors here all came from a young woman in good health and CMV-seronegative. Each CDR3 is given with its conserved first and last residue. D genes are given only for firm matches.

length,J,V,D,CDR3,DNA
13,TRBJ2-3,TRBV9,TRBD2,CASSSRTSPPAYF,TGTGCCAGCAGCTCCCGGACTAGTCCACCGGCGTATTTT
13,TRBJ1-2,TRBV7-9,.,CASSFSDIYGYTF,TGTGCCAGCAGCTTCTCAGATATCTATGGCTACACCTTC
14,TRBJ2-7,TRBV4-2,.,CASSQEGGRGEQYF,TGTGCCAGCAGCCAGGAGGGAGGCAGGGGGGAGCAGTACTTC
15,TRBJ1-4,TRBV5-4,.,CASSGGQSINEKLFF,TGTGCCAGCAGCGGAGGACAGTCGATAAATGAAAAACTGTTTTTT
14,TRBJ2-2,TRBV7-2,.,CASSLATNTGELFF,TGTGCCAGCAGCTTAGCCACGAACACCGGGGAGCTGTTTTTT
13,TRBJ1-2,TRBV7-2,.,CASSFLVQHGYTF,TGTGCCAGCAGCTTTTTAGTACAGCATGGCTACACCTTC
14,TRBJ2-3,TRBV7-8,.,CASSPRTLTDTQYF,TGTGCCAGCAGCCCGAGGACACTCACAGATACGCAGTATTTT
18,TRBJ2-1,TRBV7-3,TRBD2,CASSPSGTSGRGYNEQFF,TGTGCCAGCAGCCCATCCGGGACTAGCGGGAGGGGATACAATGAGCAGTTCTTC
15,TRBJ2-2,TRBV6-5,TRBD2,CATTRGGASTGELFF,TGTGCCACTACCCGCGGGGGGGCGAGCACCGGGGAGCTGTTTTTT
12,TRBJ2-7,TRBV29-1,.,CSVETPTYEQYF,TGCAGCGTCGAGACACCAACCTACGAGCAGTACTTC
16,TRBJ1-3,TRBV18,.,CASSPFDSFSGNTIYF,TGTGCCAGCTCACCCTTCGACAGTTTCTCTGGAAACACCATATATTTT
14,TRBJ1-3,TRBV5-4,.,CASSLDRAGNTIYF,TGTGCCAGCAGCTTGGACAGGGCCGGAAACACCATATATTTT
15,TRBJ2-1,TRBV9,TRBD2,CASSVGLAAHNEQFF,TGTGCCAGCAGCGTGGGACTAGCAGCCCACAATGAGCAGTTCTTC
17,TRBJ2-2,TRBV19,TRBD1,CASSIGQGQGNTGELFF,TGTGCCAGTAGTATTGGACAGGGGCAAGGGAACACCGGGGAGCTGTTTTTT
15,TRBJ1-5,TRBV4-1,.,CASSLLSLEAEPQHF,TGCGCCAGCAGCCTCCTCTCTCTCGAAGCGGAGCCCCAGCATTTT
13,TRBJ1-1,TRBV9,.,CASSAGGRTEAFF,TGTGCCAGCAGCGCGGGGGGCCGAACTGAAGCTTTCTTT
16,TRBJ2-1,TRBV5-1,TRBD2,CASSSVISGKYNEQFF,TGCGCCAGCTCCAGTGTGATTAGCGGGAAGTACAATGAGCAGTTCTTC
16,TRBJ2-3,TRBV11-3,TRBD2,CASSLGTSGRSDTQYF,TGTGCCAGCAGCTTGGGGACTAGCGGGAGGTCGGATACGCAGTATTTT
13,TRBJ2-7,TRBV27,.,CASSLETDYEQYF,TGTGCCAGCAGTTTAGAGACAGACTACGAGCAGTACTTC
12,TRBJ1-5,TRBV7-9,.,CASSAGLQPQHF,TGTGCCAGCAGCGCCGGGTTACAGCCCCAGCATTTT
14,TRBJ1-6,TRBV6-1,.,CASSELEVYSPLHF,TGTGCCAGCAGTGAACTGGAGGTCTATTCACCCCTCCACTTT
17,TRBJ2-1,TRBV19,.,CASSKVGLQASYNEQFF,TGTGCCAGTAGTAAGGTCGGACTCCAGGCGTCCTACAATGAGCAGTTCTTC
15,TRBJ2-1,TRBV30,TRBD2,CAWRPLLAGARKQFF,TGTGCCTGGAGGCCTTTACTAGCGGGGGCCCGCAAGCAGTTCTTC
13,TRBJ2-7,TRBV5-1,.,CASSDRGIYEQYF,TGCGCCAGCAGCGACAGAGGCATTTACGAGCAGTACTTC
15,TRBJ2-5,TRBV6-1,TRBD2,CASSESSGGPETQYF,TGTGCCAGCAGTGAGAGTAGCGGGGGGCCGGAGACCCAGTACTTC
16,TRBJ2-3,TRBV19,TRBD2,CASSGGLAGGTDTQYF,TGTGCCAGTAGTGGGGGACTAGCGGGAGGCACAGATACGCAGTATTTT
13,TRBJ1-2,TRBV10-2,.,CASSEPTKEGYTF,TGCGCCAGCAGTGAGCCCACTAAGGAGGGCTACACCTTC
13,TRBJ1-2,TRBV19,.,CASSITGNYGYTF,TGTGCCAGTAGTATCACGGGGAACTATGGCTACACCTTC
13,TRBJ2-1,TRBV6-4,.,CASSDSEGSEQFF,TGTGCCAGCAGTGACTCGGAGGGCAGTGAGCAGTTCTTC
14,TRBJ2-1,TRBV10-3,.,CAISDGSSYNEQFF,TGTGCCATCAGTGATGGGAGCTCCTACAATGAGCAGTTCTTC
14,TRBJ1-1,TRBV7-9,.,CASSFTGSNTEAFF,TGTGCCAGCAGCTTCACAGGTTCAAACACTGAAGCTTTCTTT
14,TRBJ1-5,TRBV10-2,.,CASSESGHIEPQHF,TGCGCCAGCAGTGAGTCGGGACATATTGAGCCCCAGCATTTT
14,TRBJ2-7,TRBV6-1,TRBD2,CASRLAGDLHEQYF,TGTGCCAGCCGACTAGCGGGAGATTTACACGAGCAGTACTTC
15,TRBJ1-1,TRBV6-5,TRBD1,CASRQWTGDGTEAFF,TGTGCCAGCAGACAATGGACAGGGGATGGCACTGAAGCTTTCTTT
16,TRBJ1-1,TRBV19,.,CASSIRLRALNTEAFF,TGTGCCAGTAGTATTAGGTTGCGGGCACTGAACACTGAAGCTTTCTTT
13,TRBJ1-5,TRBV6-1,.,CASSAQTDQPQHF,TGTGCCAGCAGTGCCCAGACAGATCAGCCCCAGCATTTT
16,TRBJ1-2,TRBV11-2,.,CASSLINGGPGGRYTF,TGTGCCAGCAGCTTAATAAACGGGGGGCCTGGTGGCCGCTACACCTTC
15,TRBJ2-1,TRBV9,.,CASSVVDIWDNEQFF,TGTGCCAGCAGCGTAGTGGACATATGGGACAATGAGCAGTTCTTC
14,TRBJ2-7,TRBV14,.,CASSLRDFFYEQYF,TGTGCCAGCAGCCTCCGGGACTTCTTCTACGAGCAGTACTTC
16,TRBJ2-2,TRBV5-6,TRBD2,CASSPGLALNTGELFF,TGTGCCAGCAGCCCGGGACTAGCTTTGAACACCGGGGAGCTGTTTTTT
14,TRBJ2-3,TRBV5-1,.,CASSFETVVDTQYF,TGCGCCAGCAGCTTCGAGACAGTTGTAGATACGCAGTATTTT
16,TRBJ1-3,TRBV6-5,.,CASSYSRGSSGNTIYF,TGTGCCAGCAGTTACTCAAGGGGCTCCTCTGGAAACACCATATATTTT
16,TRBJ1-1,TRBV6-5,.,CASSYSRRRLNTEAFF,TGTGCCAGCAGTTACTCGAGGCGACGGCTGAACACCGAAGCTTTCTTT
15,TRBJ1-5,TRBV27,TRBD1,CASRAGQGRGQPQHF,TGTGCCAGCAGAGCAGGACAGGGACGAGGCCAGCCCCAGCATTTT
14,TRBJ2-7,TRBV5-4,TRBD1,CATQGVSSSYEQYF,TGTGCCACCCAGGGGGTCTCTAGCTCCTACGAGCAGTACTTC
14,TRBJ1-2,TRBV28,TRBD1,CASAPGTGSDGYTF,TGTGCCAGCGCCCCCGGGACAGGGTCCGATGGCTACACCTTC
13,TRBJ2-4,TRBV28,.,CASSVGGAIIQYF,TGTGCCAGCAGCGTAGGGGGGGCAATCATTCAGTACTTC
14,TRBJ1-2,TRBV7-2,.,CASSLAREFDGYTF,TGTGCCAGCAGCTTAGCGCGGGAGTTTGATGGCTACACCTTC
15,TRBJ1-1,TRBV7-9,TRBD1,CASSPTGQKNTEAFF,TGTGCCAGCAGCCCCACGGGACAGAAGAACACTGAAGCTTTCTTT
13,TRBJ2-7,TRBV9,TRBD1,CASSVGQFGEQYF,TGTGCCAGCAGCGTGGGACAGTTCGGCGAGCAGTACTTC
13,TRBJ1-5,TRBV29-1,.,CSVEEGGDQPQHF,TGCAGCGTCGAAGAAGGGGGGGATCAGCCCCAGCATTTT
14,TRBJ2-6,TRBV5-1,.,CASSLNLGANVLTF,TGCGCCAGCAGCCTAAATCTTGGGGCCAACGTCCTGACTTTC
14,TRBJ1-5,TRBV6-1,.,CATSMDSVNQPQHF,TGTGCCACTTCAATGGACAGCGTCAATCAGCCCCAGCATTTT
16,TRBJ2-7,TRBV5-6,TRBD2,CASSLPRLAASYEQYF,TGTGCCAGCAGCTTGCCCCGACTAGCGGCTTCCTACGAGCAGTACTTC
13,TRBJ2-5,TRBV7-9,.,CASSFGDRETQYF,TGTGCCAGCAGCTTCGGGGATCGGGAGACCCAGTACTTC
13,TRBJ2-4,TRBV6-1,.,CASTRGDKNIQYF,TGTGCCAGCACCAGGGGAGACAAAAACATTCAGTACTTC